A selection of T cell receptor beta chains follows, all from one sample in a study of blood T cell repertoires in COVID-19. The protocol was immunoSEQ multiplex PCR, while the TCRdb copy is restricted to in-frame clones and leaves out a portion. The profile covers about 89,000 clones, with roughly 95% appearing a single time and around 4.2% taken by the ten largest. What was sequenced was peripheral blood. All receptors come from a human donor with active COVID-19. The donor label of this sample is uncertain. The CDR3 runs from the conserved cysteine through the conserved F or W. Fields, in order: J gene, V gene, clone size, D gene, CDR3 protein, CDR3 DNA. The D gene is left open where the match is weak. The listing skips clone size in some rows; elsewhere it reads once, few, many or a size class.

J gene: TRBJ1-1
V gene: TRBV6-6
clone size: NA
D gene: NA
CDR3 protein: CASSITGEAFF
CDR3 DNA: TGTGCCAGCAGCATAACAGGGGAAGCTTTCTTT

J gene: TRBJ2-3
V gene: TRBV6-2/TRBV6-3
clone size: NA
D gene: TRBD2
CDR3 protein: CASSSRTLTSGRADTQYF
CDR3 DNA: TGTGCCAGCAGTTCCCGCACCCTGACTAGCGGGAGAGCAGATACGCAGTATTTT

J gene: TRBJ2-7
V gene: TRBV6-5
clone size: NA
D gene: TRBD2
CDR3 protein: CASSYLAGGMREQYF
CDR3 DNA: TGTGCCAGCAGTTATTTAGCGGGAGGGATGAGGGAGCAGTACTTC

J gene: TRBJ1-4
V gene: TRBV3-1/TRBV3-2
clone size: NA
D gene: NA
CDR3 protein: CASSQWAGGSNEKLFF
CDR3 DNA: TGTGCCAGCAGCCAATGGGCGGGCGGATCTAATGAAAAACTGTTTTTT

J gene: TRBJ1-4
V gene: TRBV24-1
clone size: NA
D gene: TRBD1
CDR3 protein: CATSDFTPGQGIGKLFF
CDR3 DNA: TGTGCCACCAGTGATTTTACTCCAGGACAGGGGATTGGAAAACTGTTTTTT

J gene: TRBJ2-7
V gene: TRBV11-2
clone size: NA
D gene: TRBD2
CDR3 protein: CASSNRREGLEQYF
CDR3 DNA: TGTGCCAGCAGCAACAGGCGGGAGGGCCTCGAGCAGTACTTC

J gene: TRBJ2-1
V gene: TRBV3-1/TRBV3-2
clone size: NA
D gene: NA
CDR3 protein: CASSLSRTTNEQFF
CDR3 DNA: TGTGCCAGCAGTCTATCTCGGACTACCAATGAGCAGTTCTTC

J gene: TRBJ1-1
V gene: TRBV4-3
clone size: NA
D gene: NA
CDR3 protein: CASSQDEVMAAFF
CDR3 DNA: TGCGCCAGCAGCCAAGATGAGGTAATGGCAGCTTTCTTT

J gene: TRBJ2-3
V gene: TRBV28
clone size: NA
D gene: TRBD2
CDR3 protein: CASSFLAGTFGTDTQYF
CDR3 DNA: TGTGCCAGCAGTTTCTTAGCGGGGACTTTCGGTACAGATACGCAGTATTTT

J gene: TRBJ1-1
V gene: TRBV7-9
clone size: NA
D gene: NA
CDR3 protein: CASSLAGRRNTEAFF
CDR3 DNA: TGTGCCAGCAGCTTGGCAGGGCGTAGGAACACTGAAGCTTTCTTT

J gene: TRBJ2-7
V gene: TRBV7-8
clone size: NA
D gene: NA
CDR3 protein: CASSSGARAYEQYF
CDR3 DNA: TGTGCCAGCAGCTCAGGGGCCAGGGCCTACGAGCAGTACTTC

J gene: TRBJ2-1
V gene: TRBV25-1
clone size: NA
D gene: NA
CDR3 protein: CASSGSGSSNEQFF
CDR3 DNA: TGTGCCAGCAGTGGGTCCGGGAGCTCTAATGAGCAGTTCTTC

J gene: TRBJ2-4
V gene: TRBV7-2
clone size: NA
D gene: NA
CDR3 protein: CASSLVGPASDIQYF
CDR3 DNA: TGTGCCAGCAGCTTAGTCGGTCCTGCGTCGGACATTCAGTACTTC

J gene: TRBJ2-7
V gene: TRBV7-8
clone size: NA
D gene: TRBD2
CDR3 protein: CASSSSGRAAEQYF
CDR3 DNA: TGTGCCAGCAGCTCTAGCGGGAGGGCGGCCGAGCAGTACTTC

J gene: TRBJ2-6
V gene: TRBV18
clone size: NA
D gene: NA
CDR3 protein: CASSPGAWGDSGANVLTF
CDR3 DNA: TGTGCCAGCTCACCAGGGGCCTGGGGTGACTCTGGGGCCAACGTCCTGACTTTC

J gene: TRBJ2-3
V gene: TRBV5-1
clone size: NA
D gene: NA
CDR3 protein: CASSLVLRRWSDTQYF
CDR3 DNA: TGCGCCAGCAGCTTGGTTCTGCGGAGGTGGTCAGATACGCAGTATTTT

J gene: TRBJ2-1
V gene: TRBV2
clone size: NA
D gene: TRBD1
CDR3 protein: CASSVFQGAREQFF
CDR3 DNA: TGTGCCAGCAGTGTTTTCCAGGGGGCGCGTGAGCAGTTCTTC

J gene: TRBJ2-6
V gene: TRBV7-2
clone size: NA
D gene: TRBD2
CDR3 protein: CASSSNSGFAGANVLTF
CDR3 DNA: TGTGCCAGCAGCTCCAATAGCGGGTTTGCTGGGGCCAACGTCCTGACTTTC

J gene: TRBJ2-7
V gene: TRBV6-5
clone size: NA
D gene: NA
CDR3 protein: CASTRSPGSEQYF
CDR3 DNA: TGTGCCAGCACTAGGAGCCCGGGGAGCGAGCAGTACTTC

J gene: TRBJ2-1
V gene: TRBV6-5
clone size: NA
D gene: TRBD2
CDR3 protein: CASSFLGAGVYNEQFF
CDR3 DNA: TGTGCCAGCAGTTTCCTAGGGGCGGGAGTCTACAATGAGCAGTTCTTC

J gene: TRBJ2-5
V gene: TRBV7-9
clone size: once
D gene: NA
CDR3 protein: CASSFLPRETQYF
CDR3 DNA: TGTGCCAGCAGCTTTCTACCTCGAGAGACCCAGTACTTC

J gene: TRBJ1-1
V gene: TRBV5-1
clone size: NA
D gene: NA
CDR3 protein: CASSLQGGERAEAFF
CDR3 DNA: TGCGCCAGCAGCCTACAGGGAGGGGAAAGAGCTGAAGCTTTCTTT

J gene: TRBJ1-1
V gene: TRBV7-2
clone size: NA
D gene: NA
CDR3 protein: CASSLNEMNTEAFF
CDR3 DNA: TGTGCCAGCAGCTTAAATGAGATGAACACTGAAGCTTTCTTT

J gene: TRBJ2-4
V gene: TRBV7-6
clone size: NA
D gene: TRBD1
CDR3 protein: CASSLDAQPRRQGADIQYF
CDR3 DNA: TGTGCCAGCAGCTTAGATGCCCAACCGAGGCGGCAGGGGGCTGACATTCAGTACTTC

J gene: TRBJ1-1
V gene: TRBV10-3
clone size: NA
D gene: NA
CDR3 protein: CAISTGSTEAFF
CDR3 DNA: TGTGCCATCAGCACAGGGAGCACTGAAGCTTTCTTT

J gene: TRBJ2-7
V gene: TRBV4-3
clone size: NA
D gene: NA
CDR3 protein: CASSQDQGGGSSYEQYF
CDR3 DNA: TGCGCCAGCAGCCAAGATCAGGGCGGTGGGTCCTCCTACGAGCAGTACTTC

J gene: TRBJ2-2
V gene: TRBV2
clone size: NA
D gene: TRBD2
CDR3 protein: CASRGRALRTGELFF
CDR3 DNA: TGTGCCAGCCGGGGGAGGGCTCTTAGAACCGGGGAGCTGTTTTTT

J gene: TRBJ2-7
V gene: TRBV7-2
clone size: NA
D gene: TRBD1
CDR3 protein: CASRTTGAGYEQYF
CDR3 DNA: TGTGCCAGCAGAACGACAGGGGCGGGCTACGAGCAGTACTTC

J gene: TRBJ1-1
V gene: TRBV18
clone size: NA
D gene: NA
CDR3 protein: CASSPHSLRAGTEAFF
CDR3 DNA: TGTGCCAGCTCACCCCATTCACTCCGGGCGGGGACTGAAGCTTTCTTT

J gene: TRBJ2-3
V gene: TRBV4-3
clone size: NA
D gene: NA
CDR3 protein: CASSQAHGSTDTQYF
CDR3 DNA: TGCGCCAGCAGCCAAGCCCACGGGAGCACAGATACGCAGTATTTT

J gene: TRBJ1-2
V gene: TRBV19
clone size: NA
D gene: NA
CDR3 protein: CASTPDRLASNYGYTF
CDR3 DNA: TGTGCCAGTACCCCAGACAGGCTAGCTTCTAACTATGGCTACACCTTC